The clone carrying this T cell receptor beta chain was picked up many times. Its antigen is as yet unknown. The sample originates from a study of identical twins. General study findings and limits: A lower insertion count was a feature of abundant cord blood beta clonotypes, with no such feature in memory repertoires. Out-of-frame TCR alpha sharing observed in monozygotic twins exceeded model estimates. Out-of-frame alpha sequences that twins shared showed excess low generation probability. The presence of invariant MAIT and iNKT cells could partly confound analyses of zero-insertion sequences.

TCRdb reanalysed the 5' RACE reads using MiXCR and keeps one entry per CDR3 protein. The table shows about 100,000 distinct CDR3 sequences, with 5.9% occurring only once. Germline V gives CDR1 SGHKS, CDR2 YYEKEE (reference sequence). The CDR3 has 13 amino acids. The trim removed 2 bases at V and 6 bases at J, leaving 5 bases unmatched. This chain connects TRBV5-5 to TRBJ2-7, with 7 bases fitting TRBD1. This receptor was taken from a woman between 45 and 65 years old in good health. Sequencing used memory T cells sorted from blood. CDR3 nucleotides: TGTGCCAGCAGCTTTACAGGGGCGGGCGAGCAGTACGTC. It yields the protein CASSFTGAGEQYV.